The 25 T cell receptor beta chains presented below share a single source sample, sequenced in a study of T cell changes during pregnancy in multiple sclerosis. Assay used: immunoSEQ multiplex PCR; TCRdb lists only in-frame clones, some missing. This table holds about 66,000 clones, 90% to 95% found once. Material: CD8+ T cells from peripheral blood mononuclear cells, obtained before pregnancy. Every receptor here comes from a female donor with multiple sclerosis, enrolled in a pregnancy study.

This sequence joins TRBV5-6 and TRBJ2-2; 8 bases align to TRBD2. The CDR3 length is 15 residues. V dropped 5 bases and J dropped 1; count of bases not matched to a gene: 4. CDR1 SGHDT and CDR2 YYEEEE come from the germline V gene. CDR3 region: CASSFSGENTGELFF. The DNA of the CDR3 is TGTGCCAGCAGTTTTAGCGGGGAGAACACCGGGGAGCTGTTTTTT.

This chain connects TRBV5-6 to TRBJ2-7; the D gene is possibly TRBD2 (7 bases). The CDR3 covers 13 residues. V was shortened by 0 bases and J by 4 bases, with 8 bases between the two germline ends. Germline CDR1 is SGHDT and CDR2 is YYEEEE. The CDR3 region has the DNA TGTGCCAGCAGCTTGGAGGGGGGGTACGAGCAGTACTTC. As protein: CASSLEGGYEQYF.

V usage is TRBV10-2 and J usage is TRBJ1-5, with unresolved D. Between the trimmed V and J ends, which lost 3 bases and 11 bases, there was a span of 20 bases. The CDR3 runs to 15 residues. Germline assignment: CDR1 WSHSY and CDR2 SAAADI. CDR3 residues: CASSEWENPEVAQHF. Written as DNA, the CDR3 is TGCGCCAGCAGTGAATGGGAGAACCCTGAGGTGGCCCAGCATTTT.

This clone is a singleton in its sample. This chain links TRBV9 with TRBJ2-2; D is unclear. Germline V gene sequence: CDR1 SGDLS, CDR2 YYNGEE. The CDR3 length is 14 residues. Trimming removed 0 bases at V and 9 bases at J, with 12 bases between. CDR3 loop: CASSVVEVSWELFF. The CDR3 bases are TGTGCCAGCAGCGTAGTTGAGGTGTCCTGGGAGCTGTTTTTT.

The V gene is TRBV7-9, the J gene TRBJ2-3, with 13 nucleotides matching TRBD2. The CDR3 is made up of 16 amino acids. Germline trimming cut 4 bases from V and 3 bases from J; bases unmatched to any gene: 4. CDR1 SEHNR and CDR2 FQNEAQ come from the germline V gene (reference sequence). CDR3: CASSSWTSGGTDTQYF. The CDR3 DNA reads TGTGCCAGCAGCTCCTGGACTAGCGGGGGAACAGATACGCAGTATTTT.

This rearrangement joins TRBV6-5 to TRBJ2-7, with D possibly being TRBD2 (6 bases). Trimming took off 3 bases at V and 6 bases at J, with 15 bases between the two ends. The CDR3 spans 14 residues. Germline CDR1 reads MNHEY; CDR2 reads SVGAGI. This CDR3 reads CASSYYGRGGEQYF. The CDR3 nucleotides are TGTGCCAGCAGTTATTATGGGCGGGGTGGCGAGCAGTACTTC.

As DNA, the CDR3 is TGCAGCGTTGTATACTACAATGAGCAGTTCTTC. It is translated as CSVVYYNEQFF. This chain uses TRBV29-1 with TRBJ2-1, with unresolved D. CDR3 length: 11 residues. Germline V gene data show CDR1 as SQVTM and CDR2 as ANQGSEA. The ends were cut back, 4 bases at V and 3 bases at J, with 4 bases in the middle.

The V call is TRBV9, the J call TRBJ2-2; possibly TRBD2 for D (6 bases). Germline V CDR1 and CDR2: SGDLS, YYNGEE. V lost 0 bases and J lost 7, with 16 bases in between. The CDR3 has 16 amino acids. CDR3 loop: CASSVVGGKVGGELFF. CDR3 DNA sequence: TGTGCCAGCAGCGTAGTTGGAGGGAAGGTTGGCGGGGAGCTGTTTTTT.

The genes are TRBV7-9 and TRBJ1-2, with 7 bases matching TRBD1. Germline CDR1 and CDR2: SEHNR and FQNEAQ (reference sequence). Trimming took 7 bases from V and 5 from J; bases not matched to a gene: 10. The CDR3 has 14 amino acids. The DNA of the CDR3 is TGTGCCAGCACAATCGGACAGGCTACGTATGGCTACACCTTC. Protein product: CASTIGQATYGYTF.

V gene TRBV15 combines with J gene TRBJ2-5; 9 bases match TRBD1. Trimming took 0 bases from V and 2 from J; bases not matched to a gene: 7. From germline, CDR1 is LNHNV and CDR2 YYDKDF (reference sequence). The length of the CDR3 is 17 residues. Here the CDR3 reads CATSRDLGDRDQETQYF. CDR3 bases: TGTGCCACCAGCAGAGATCTGGGGGACAGGGATCAAGAGACCCAGTACTTC.

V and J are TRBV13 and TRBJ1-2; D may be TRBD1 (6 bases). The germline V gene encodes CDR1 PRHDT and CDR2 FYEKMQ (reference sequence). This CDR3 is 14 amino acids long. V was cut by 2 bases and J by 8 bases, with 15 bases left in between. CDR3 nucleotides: TGTGCCAGCAGCTTAAGAACAGGGAGCGGCGGCTACACCTTC. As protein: CASSLRTGSGGYTF.

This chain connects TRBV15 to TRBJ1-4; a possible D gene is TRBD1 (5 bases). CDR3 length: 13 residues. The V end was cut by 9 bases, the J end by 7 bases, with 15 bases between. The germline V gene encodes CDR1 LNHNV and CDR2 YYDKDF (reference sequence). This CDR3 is CATRGGGPEKLFF. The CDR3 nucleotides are TGTGCCACTCGCGGGGGGGGTCCTGAAAAACTGTTTTTT. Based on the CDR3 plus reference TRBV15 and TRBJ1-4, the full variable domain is DAMVIQNPRYQVTQFGKPVTLSCSQTLNHNVMYWYQQKSSQAPKLLFHYYDKDFNNEADTPDNFQSRRPNTSFCFLDIRSPGLGDTAMYLCATRGGGPEKLFFGSGTQLSVL.

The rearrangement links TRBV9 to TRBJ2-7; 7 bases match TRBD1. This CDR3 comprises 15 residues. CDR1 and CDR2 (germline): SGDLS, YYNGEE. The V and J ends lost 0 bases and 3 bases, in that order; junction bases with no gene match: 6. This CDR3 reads CASSVGDRDVYEQYF. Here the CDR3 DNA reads TGTGCCAGCAGCGTAGGTGACAGGGACGTCTACGAGCAGTACTTC.

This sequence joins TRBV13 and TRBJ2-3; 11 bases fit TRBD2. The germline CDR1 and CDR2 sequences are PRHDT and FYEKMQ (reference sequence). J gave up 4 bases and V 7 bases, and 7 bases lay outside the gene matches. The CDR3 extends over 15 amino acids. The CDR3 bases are TGTGCCAGCAACCACCCTAGCGGGGGGCCAGATACGCAGTATTTT. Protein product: CASNHPSGGPDTQYF.

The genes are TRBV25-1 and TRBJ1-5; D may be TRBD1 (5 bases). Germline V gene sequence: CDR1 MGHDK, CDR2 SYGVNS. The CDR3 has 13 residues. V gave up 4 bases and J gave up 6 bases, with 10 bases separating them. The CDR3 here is CASSGGGAQPQHF. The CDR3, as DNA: TGTGCCAGCAGTGGCGGCGGGGCTCAGCCCCAGCATTTT.

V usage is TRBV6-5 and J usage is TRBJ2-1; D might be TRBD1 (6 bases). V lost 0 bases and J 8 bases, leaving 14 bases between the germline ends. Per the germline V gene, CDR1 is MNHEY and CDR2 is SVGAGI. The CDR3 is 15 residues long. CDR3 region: CASSYSNSGVYEQFF. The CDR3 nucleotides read TGTGCCAGCAGTTACTCCAATTCAGGGGTCTATGAGCAGTTCTTC.

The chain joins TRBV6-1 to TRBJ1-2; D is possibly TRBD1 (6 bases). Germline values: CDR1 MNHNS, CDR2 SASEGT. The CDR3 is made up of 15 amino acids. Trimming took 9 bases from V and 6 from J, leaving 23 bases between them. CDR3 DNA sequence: TGTGCCAGTAATTTACAGGGTCCCCTCTATCATGGCTACACCTTC. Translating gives CASNLQGPLYHGYTF.

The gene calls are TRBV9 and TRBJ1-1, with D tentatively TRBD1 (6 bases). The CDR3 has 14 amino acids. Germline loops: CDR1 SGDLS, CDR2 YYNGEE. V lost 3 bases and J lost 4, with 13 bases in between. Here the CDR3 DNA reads TGTGCCAGCAGCGCAGAACAGGGAAGCACTGAAGCTTTCTTT. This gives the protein CASSAEQGSTEAFF. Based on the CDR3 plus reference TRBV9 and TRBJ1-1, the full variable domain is DSGVTQTPKHLITATGQRVTLRCSPRSGDLSVYWYQQSLDQGLQFLIQYYNGEERAKGNILERFSAQQFPDLHSELNLSSLELGDSALYFCASSAEQGSTEAFFGQGTRLTVV.

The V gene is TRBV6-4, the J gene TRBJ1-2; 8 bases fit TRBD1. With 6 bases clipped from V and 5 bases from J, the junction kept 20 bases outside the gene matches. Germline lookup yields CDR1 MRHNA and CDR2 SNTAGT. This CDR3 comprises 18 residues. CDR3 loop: CASREGKPGQGWWYGYTF. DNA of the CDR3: TGTGCCAGCAGGGAAGGAAAGCCCGGACAGGGTTGGTGGTATGGCTACACCTTC.

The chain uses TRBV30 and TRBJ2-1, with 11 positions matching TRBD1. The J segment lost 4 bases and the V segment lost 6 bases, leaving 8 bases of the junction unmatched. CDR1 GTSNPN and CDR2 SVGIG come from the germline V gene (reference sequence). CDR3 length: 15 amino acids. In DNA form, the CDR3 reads TGTGCCTGCCGGGACAGGGGGAGATCTTACAATGAGCAGTTCTTC. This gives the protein CACRDRGRSYNEQFF. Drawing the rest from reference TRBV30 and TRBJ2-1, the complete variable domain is SQTIHQWPATLVQPVGSPLSLECTVEGTSNPNLYWYRQAAGRGLQLLFYSVGIGQISSEVPQNLSASRPQDRQFILSSKKLLLSDSGFYLCACRDRGRSYNEQFFGPGTRLTVL.

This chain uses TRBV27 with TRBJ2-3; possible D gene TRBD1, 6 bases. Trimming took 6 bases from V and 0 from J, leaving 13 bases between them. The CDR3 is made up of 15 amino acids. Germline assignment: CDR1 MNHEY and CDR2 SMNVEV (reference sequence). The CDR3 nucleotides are TGTGCCAGCAGCCCCGGGACAACTAGCACAGATACGCAGTATTTT. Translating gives CASSPGTTSTDTQYF.

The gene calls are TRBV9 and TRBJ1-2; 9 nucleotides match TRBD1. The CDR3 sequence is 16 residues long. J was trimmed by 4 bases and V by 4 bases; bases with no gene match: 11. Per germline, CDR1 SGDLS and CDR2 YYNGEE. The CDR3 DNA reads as TGTGCCAGCAGCACCCGGGACAGGGAGTTTAGCTATGGCTACACCTTC. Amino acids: CASSTRDREFSYGYTF.

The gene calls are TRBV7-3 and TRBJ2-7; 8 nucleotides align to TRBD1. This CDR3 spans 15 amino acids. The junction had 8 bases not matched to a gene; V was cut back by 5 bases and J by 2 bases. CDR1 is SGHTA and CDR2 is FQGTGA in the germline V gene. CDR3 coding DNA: TGTGCCAGCAGCCCGTCGACAGGGGAACCCTACGAGCAGTACTTC. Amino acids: CASSPSTGEPYEQYF.

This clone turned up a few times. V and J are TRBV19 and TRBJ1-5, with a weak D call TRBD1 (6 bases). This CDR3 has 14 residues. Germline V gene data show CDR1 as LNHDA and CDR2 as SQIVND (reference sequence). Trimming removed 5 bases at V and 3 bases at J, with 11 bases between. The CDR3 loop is CASSVRDNNQPQHF. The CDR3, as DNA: TGTGCCAGTAGTGTCCGGGACAACAATCAGCCCCAGCATTTT.

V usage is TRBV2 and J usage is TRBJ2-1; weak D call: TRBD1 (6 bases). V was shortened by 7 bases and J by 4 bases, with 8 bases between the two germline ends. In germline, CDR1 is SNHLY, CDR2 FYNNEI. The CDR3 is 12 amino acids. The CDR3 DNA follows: TGTGCCAGCACTCAGGGGTACAATGAGCAGTTCTTC. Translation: CASTQGYNEQFF.